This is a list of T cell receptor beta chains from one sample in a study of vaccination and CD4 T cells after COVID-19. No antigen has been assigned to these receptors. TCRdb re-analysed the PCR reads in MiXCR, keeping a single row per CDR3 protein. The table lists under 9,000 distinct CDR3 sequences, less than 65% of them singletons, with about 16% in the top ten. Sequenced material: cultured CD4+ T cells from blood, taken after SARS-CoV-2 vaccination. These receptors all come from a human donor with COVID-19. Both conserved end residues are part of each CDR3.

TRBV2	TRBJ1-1	CASSERAGGRDTEAFF
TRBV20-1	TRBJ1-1	CSASDRAQNTEAFF
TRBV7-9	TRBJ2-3	CASSPFRTSGVVDTQYF
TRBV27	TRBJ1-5	CASRPGQPLRNQPQHF
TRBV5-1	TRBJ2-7	CASSLLGGDPLYEQYF
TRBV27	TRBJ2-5	CASSLRPRPGSGETQYF
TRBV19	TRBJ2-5	CASSLWTDQETQYF
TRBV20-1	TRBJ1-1	CSAFDNTQEAFF
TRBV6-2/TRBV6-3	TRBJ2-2	CAIRTGITGELFF
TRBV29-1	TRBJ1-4	CSVPGTFGEKLFF
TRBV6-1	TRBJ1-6	CASSARTAPNSPLHF
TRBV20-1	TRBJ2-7	CSTGQGVSHEQYF
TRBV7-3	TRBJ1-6	CASSLNRGNSPLHF
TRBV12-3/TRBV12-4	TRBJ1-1	CASSSITGRANTEAFF
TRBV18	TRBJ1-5	CASSPGGVYQPQHF